This T cell receptor beta chain originates from a study of CD8 T cells in ankylosing spondylitis (dated by TCRdb to 2017 to 2019). Looking at the study overall: T cell receptor beta repertoires were profiled in healthy donors and ankylosing spondylitis patients so that disease-linked TCR variants could be found. The whole study cohort included 95 to 130 healthy donors and 20 to 30 ankylosing spondylitis patients. Samples of peripheral blood were taken, and for ankylosing spondylitis patients, synovial fluid was collected as well.

On the study overall, not on this receptor specifically: Significant enrichment of the disease-linked clones was reported in matched synovial fluid samples from ankylosing spondylitis patients. In peripheral blood, the disease-linked clones were found at relatively low frequencies and had a CD8+ phenotype. Some of the motif variants had been reported before in the synovial fluid and blood of reactive arthritis patients, a finding that suggests common disease-initiation mechanisms. A TCR beta motif of roughly 8 highly homologous amino acid variants appeared characteristic of blood from ankylosing spondylitis patients.

Sequencing instrument: Illumina HiSeq 2500. TCR beta libraries were prepared by quantitative 5'-RACE with molecular barcodes. The published analysis was carried out like this. A new computational method based on a probabilistic model of VDJ rearrangement was used to identify disease-linked TCR variants. Clones were called with MiXCR by TCRdb after fastp trimmed the public reads at Q25, and only in-frame beta chains were retained. Rows with a matching CDR3 protein are joined into one entry that keeps the most common DNA and genes. TCRdb, not the original authors, processed these V and J calls. The sample yields 150,000 to 250,000 distinct CDR3 sequences; 9.5% to 15% were counted once. The leading ten clones occupy 16% of the sample. This clonotype showed up just a few times. It has no known antigen specificity. No qualities accompany the bases; no much larger clone lies one base away. V is clipped by 3 bases and J by 2 bases, and the sequence between their germline boundaries is 13 bases long. CDR3 length: 15 amino acids, cysteine to phenylalanine. Solely the CDR3 DNA is kept, with 45 bases framed from the first base. CDR1 and CDR2 are read off the germline V gene as MGHRA and YSYEKL.

Recombination joined TRBV4-1 with TRBJ2-5; TRBD1 could be the D gene, as 7 bases match. Specimen: blood, either unsorted or a sorted T cell fraction (not recorded which). The clonotype comes from a male donor with ankylosing spondylitis or in good health (not recorded which). The nucleotides read TGCGCCAGCAGCCACGGGCAGGGGGGTCAAGAGACCCAGTACTTC. Translation gives CASSHGQGGQETQYF.